Following are 25 T cell receptor beta chains from one sample sequenced in a study of blood T cell repertoires in COVID-19. TCRdb's table, derived via immunoSEQ multiplex PCR, lists solely in-frame clones and lacks some. The sample shows 15,000 to 16,000 clones, around 85% of them seen only once. Sequencing was done on a sample of peripheral blood. The receptors here all came from a man aged 65 to 79 in a cohort sampled during active COVID-19.

For the CDR3, the DNA is TGTGCCAGCAGTTCTCGCGACAGGGTTGGCACCGGGGAGCTGTTTTTT. Translation: CASSSRDRVGTGELFF. This rearrangement joins TRBV28 to TRBJ2-2; 7 nucleotides agree with TRBD1. The germline V gene has CDR1 MDHEN and CDR2 SYDVKM. Trimming removed 4 bases from V and 4 bases from J; junction bases left unmatched: 9. CDR3 size: 16 residues.

The chain employs TRBV28 and TRBJ2-5, with 10 positions matching TRBD2. The V gene end was trimmed by 6 bases and the J gene end by 5 bases; junction bases not matched to a gene: 3. Germline CDR1 reads MDHEN; CDR2 reads SYDVKM. The CDR3 length is 13 residues. The CDR3 loop reads CASRPGLAETQYF. CDR3 nucleotides: TGTGCCAGCAGACCGGGACTAGCGGAGACCCAGTACTTC.

This chain joins TRBV30 and TRBJ2-5; D is unresolved. Trimming pared 5 bases from V and 7 bases from J, leaving 20 bases between. In germline, CDR1 is GTSNPN, CDR2 SVGIG (reference sequence). The CDR3 sequence is 14 residues long. The CDR3 region is CAWWPRPLGGTQYF. Here the CDR3 DNA reads TGTGCCTGGTGGCCCCGGCCCCTCGGCGGGACCCAGTACTTC.

V gene TRBV7-2 combines with J gene TRBJ2-7; D not certain. The CDR3 consists of 14 residues. The V gene lost 5 bases and the J gene lost 1 base, with 12 bases spanning the gap. The germline V gene encodes CDR1 SGHTA and CDR2 FQGNSA. CDR3 nucleotides: TGTGCCAGCAGCGCTTGGTCAGGTTCCTACGAGCAGTACTTC. Translation: CASSAWSGSYEQYF.

This chain connects TRBV28 to TRBJ2-7, with D possibly TRBD1 on 6 matching bases. V was trimmed by 4 bases and J by 2 bases, leaving 12 bases between them. The CDR3 contains 14 residues. Germline CDR1 MDHEN, CDR2 SYDVKM. CDR3 sequence (DNA): TGTGCCAGCAGTTCCGGGACACCCGCCTACGAGCAGTACTTC. Its protein product is CASSSGTPAYEQYF.

This clone was seen only a few times. The rearrangement uses TRBV11-2 and TRBJ1-5; the D gene is possibly TRBD1 (6 bases). Germline V CDR1 and CDR2: SGHAT, FQNNGV. The CDR3 covers 13 residues. V gave up 6 bases and J gave up 6 bases, with 12 bases separating them. DNA of the CDR3: TGTGCCAGCAGTCCCGTAGGGGGTCAGCCCCAGCATTTT. Protein product: CASSPVGGQPQHF.

The chain uses TRBV9 and TRBJ2-1, with 9 bases identical to TRBD2. Germline V gene data show CDR1 as SGDLS and CDR2 as YYNGEE. J was trimmed by 4 bases and V by 4 bases; bases with no gene match: 27. This CDR3 comprises 22 residues. CDR3 in amino acids: CASSPRGDNSGSIFLKYNEQFF. The CDR3 DNA reads as TGTGCCAGCAGCCCAAGGGGGGATAATAGCGGGAGTATCTTCTTGAAGTACAATGAGCAGTTCTTC.

The chain has TRBV9 and TRBJ2-3; 9 positions match TRBD1. CDR3 size: 15 residues. V was clipped by 4 bases and J by 1 base; unmatched bases: 4. The germline V gene encodes CDR1 SGDLS and CDR2 YYNGEE. CDR3 nucleotides: TGTGCCAGCAGCTCCCGGACAGGGGGCACAGATACGCAGTATTTT. This codes for CASSSRTGGTDTQYF.

The rearrangement uses TRBV20-1 and TRBJ2-5; the D gene is possibly TRBD2 (6 bases). The length of the CDR3 is 11 residues. Germline V CDR1 and CDR2: DFQATT, SNEGSKA (reference sequence). The CDR3, as DNA: TGCAGCGGTCTAGCGCAAGAGACCCAGTACTTC. This gives the protein CSGLAQETQYF.

The CDR3 DNA is TGCGCCAGCAGCCAGGTAGCTGGACTAGCGGGTACCGGGGAGCTGTTTTTT. This sequence encodes CASSQVAGLAGTGELFF. The chain has TRBV4-3 and TRBJ2-2; 11 nucleotides match TRBD2. The CDR3 length is 17 residues. Germline V gene lookup returns CDR1 LGHNA and CDR2 YSLEER. The V and J ends lost 3 bases and 5 bases, in that order; junction bases with no gene match: 8.

This clone was detected once. The genes are TRBV7-3 and TRBJ2-1; TRBD2 matches at 10 bases. The CDR3 is made up of 18 amino acids. The germline V gene encodes CDR1 SGHTA and CDR2 FQGTGA. V trimming: 5 bases; J trimming: 2 bases; junction bases outside the gene matches: 12. CDR3 protein: CASSPMPSGSLTYNEQFF. The CDR3 DNA is TGTGCCAGCAGCCCAATGCCTAGCGGGAGCCTGACCTACAATGAGCAGTTCTTC.

The chain employs TRBV6-1 and TRBJ1-3; the D gene is possibly TRBD1 (5 bases). The CDR3 covers 16 residues. Germline V gene sequence: CDR1 MNHNS, CDR2 SASEGT. V lost 2 bases and J lost 4, with 15 bases in between. The CDR3 reads CASSEYKGRGGNTIYF. The CDR3 DNA follows: TGTGCCAGCAGTGAATACAAGGGAAGGGGAGGAAACACCATATATTTT.

The DNA of the CDR3 is TGTGCCAGCAGTTTATCCACAGGACAGGGGACTAGCGGGAGGCCGGGCTACGAGCAGTACTTC. Protein product: CASSLSTGQGTSGRPGYEQYF. J is TRBJ2-7 and V is TRBV28; 15 positions match TRBD2. CDR1 MDHEN and CDR2 SYDVKM come from the germline V gene. The CDR3 is 21 residues long. With 1 base clipped from V and 3 bases from J, the junction kept 16 bases outside the gene matches. Supplemented by reference TRBV28 and TRBJ2-7, the full variable domain reads DVKVTQSSRYLVKRTGEKVFLECVQDMDHENMFWYRQDPGLGLRLIYFSYDVKMKEKGDIPEGYSVSREKKERFSLILESASTNQTSMYLCASSLSTGQGTSGRPGYEQYFGPGTRLTVT.

This clone was found a few times. The CDR3 sequence: CASSEHMPPVSYEQYF. As DNA, the CDR3 is TGTGCCAGCAGTGAACATATGCCTCCGGTGTCCTACGAGCAGTACTTC. The chain employs TRBV2 and TRBJ2-7; D gene ambiguous. Trimming stripped 2 bases from V and 1 base from J, with 15 bases between. The CDR3 has 16 residues. Germline CDR1 reads SNHLY; CDR2 reads FYNNEI.

This clone was found once. This chain links TRBV5-6 with TRBJ2-1; 8 bases line up with TRBD1. Germline CDR1 and CDR2: SGHDT and YYEEEE. V shed 5 bases and J 2 bases; nucleotides not matched to a gene: 3. The CDR3 extends over 14 amino acids. CDR3 in DNA: TGTGCCAGCAGTCAGACAGGGGCCTACAATGAGCAGTTCTTC. Amino acids: CASSQTGAYNEQFF. The full variable domain, its missing parts supplied by reference TRBV5-6 and TRBJ2-1, is DAGVTQSPTHLIKTRGQQVTLRCSPKSGHDTVSWYQQALGQGPQFIFQYYEEEERQRGNFPDRFSGHQFPNYSSELNVNALLLGDSALYLCASSQTGAYNEQFFGPGTRLTVL.

The chain recombines TRBV7-2 with TRBJ1-1; TRBD1 aligns across 9 bases. CDR3 length equals 16 residues. The ends lost 0 bases at V and 0 bases at J; junction bases unmatched: 2. In germline, CDR1 is SGHTA, CDR2 FQGNSA. DNA for the CDR3: TGTGCCAGCAGCTTAGCCGGGACAGGGTTGAACACTGAAGCTTTCTTT. It is translated as CASSLAGTGLNTEAFF.

The chain links TRBV28 to TRBJ1-2; TRBD1 matches 10 bases. V shed 4 bases and J 8 bases; nucleotides not matched to a gene: 4. The CDR3 length is 13 residues. Germline CDR1 is MDHEN and CDR2 is SYDVKM. As DNA, the CDR3 is TGTGCCAGCAGTTCCGGGACAGGGGTAGGCTACACCTTC. The encoded protein is CASSSGTGVGYTF.

The chain employs TRBV5-1 and TRBJ2-5; the D gene is possibly TRBD2 (6 bases). V was shortened by 0 bases and J by 5 bases, with 14 bases between the two germline ends. Per the germline V gene, CDR1 is SGHRS and CDR2 is YFSETQ. This CDR3 is built from 15 residues. The CDR3 DNA reads TGCGCCAGCAGCTTGGCCGGGACTCGGGACGAGACCCAGTACTTC. It encodes CASSLAGTRDETQYF. Full variable domain (remainder filled in from reference TRBV5-1 and TRBJ2-5): KAGVTQTPRYLIKTRGQQVTLSCSPISGHRSVSWYQQTPGQGLQFLFEYFSETQRNKGNFPGRFSGRQFSNSRSEMNVSTLELGDSALYLCASSLAGTRDETQYFGPGTRLLVL.

This clone was counted only a few times. V usage is TRBV5-6 and J usage is TRBJ2-2, with 7 bases fitting TRBD1. This CDR3 is 15 amino acids long. The V gene end was trimmed by 0 bases and the J gene end by 7 bases; junction bases not matched to a gene: 6. Germline CDR1 is SGHDT and CDR2 is YYEEEE. CDR3 region: CASSLVQGDVGELFF. Written as DNA, the CDR3 is TGTGCCAGCAGCTTGGTTCAGGGGGACGTCGGGGAGCTGTTTTTT.

To note about this clone: Other DNA variants within this sample encode the same CDR3. This rearrangement joins TRBV7-9 to TRBJ2-1; 7 bases are a match to TRBD1. This CDR3 region has 15 residues. Germline-derived CDR1 and CDR2 are SEHNR and FQNEAQ (reference sequence). After removal of 5 bases from V and 4 bases from J, the junction contained 8 bases not matched to a gene. In nucleotides, the CDR3 is TGTGCCAGCAGCCTCGGACAGGCCGAATACAATGAGCAGTTCTTC. Amino acid sequence: CASSLGQAEYNEQFF.

This rearrangement joins TRBV11-2 to TRBJ2-7, with 10 bases aligning to TRBD2. The CDR3 sequence is 14 residues long. V lost 3 bases and J lost 4; bases outside the gene matches: 3. Germline V gene lookup returns CDR1 SGHAT and CDR2 FQNNGV. CDR3 sequence: CASSFERGGYEQYF. CDR3 DNA: TGTGCCAGCAGCTTCGAGCGGGGGGGGTACGAGCAGTACTTC.

The rearrangement joins TRBV15 to TRBJ2-2; a possible D gene is TRBD1 (6 bases). V was cut by 5 bases and J by 0 bases, with 10 bases left in between. Germline V gene data show CDR1 as LNHNV and CDR2 as YYDKDF (reference sequence). This CDR3 has 15 residues. The DNA for the CDR3 is TGTGCCACCAGCGCCGGGACACCGAACACCGGGGAGCTGTTTTTT. Translation: CATSAGTPNTGELFF.

The gene calls are TRBV3-1 (or the pseudogene TRBV3-2) and TRBJ2-7; 10 positions agree with TRBD2. The CDR3 is 16 amino acids. Germline V gives CDR1 LGHDT, CDR2 YNNKEL (reference sequence). V shed 5 bases, J shed 2 bases, and the junction held 9 bases outside the gene matches. CDR3: CASSVHLAGVAYEQYF. Here the CDR3 DNA reads TGTGCCAGCAGCGTACATCTAGCGGGAGTGGCCTACGAGCAGTACTTC.

This clone has a single count. This chain uses TRBV6-5 with TRBJ1-2; tentatively, D is TRBD1 (5 bases). There are 15 residues in the CDR3. Germline CDR1 is MNHEY and CDR2 is SVGAGI. With 4 bases removed from V and 8 bases from J, the gap between germline ends came to 20 bases. The CDR3 spells CASSSRDFPLLGYTF. CDR3 DNA sequence: TGTGCCAGCAGTTCCCGGGACTTCCCCCTACTAGGCTACACCTTC.

The chain couples TRBV3-1 (or the pseudogene TRBV3-2) to TRBJ2-7, with 11 positions matching TRBD2. Germline loops: CDR1 LGHDT, CDR2 YNNKEL (reference sequence). The CDR3 has 18 residues. V shed 1 base and J 2 bases; nucleotides not matched to a gene: 10. In DNA, the CDR3 is TGTGCCAGCAGCCAAGGATTAGCGGGAGGGGTCGTGCCCTACGAGCAGTACTTC. Protein product: CASSQGLAGGVVPYEQYF.